This T cell receptor (beta chain) comes out of a study of neurological immune-mediated disorders. Time point indicated: longitudinal time-point 2. From 2 million PBMCs stored at -80 C, the unsorted libraries were generated. This clonotype was seen at least ten times. The antigen is not known. 5'RACE with 10-nucleotide random UMIs produced the cDNA. In TCRdb, the 5' RACE reads were re-called with MiXCR into one record per CDR3 protein. The sample includes 70,000 to 95,000 distinct CDR3 sequences, approximately 13% of them seen just once. Between the trimmed V and J ends, which lost 4 bases and 7 bases, there was a span of 17 bases. CDR3 length: 15 amino acids. CDR1 and CDR2 (germline): LGHNA, YNFKEQ. The study, taken as a whole, reports: Expansion of TCR clones was greatest in HTLV-1-associated myelopathy and smallest in multiple sclerosis, where it fell below that of healthy controls. Private repertoires in all groups were suggested by the finding that expanded clones across subjects shared no CDR3 amino acid sequences.

Input material: PBMCs. The sequence came from a female donor with HTLV-1-associated myelopathy (HAM/TSP). This chain uses TRBV4-2 with TRBJ1-5; tentatively, D is TRBD1 (6 bases). For the CDR3, the DNA is TGTGCCAGCAGCCTCATCGGGACAAATCCCCAGCCCCAGCATTTT. It encodes CASSLIGTNPQPQHF.